This record looks at one T cell receptor (beta chain) sequence and its context. The antigen is unknown. With random hexamers, about 0.45 to 1 ug RNA was reverse transcribed. With immunoSEQ multiplex PCR, TCR beta CDR3 was amplified across 54 Vbeta and 13 Jbeta. TCRdb reprocessed the immunoSEQ multiplex PCR reads with MiXCR, giving one entry per CDR3 protein. The profile shows roughly 200,000 distinct CDR3 sequences, over 85% of them singletons. This entry comes from a study of CD8 T cells in Susac syndrome. Study-wide findings and caveats: By the study's own acknowledgment, its TCR sequencing and HLA analysis included relatively few individuals.

Deletions cut 5 bases from V and 3 bases from J, with 11 bases between. There are 13 residues in the CDR3. Germline CDR1 is SGDLS and CDR2 is YYNGEE. Input material: CD4+ T cells from PBMCs. This rearrangement joins TRBV9 to TRBJ1-1; no firm D call. The receptor was derived from a human donor in good health. The CDR3 is CASRTGRHTEAFF. In DNA form, the CDR3 reads TGTGCCAGCAGGACTGGGCGGCACACTGAAGCTTTCTTT.